This TCR beta chain was observed in a study of human T cells and chemical hapten exposure. General study points: In comparison with controls, expanded TCRs gave rise to a significantly larger number of large CDR3 similarity clusters.

A single record per CDR3 protein comes from TCRdb applying MiXCR to the RACE reads. The sample holds 100,000 or so distinct CDR3 sequences, 30% to 35% seen once. Documented time point: patch test 3, about 24 weeks after DPC sensitization. Treatment given: therapeutic diphenylcyclopropenone sensitization with weekly scalp DPC. Researchers sampled blood before each patch test went on. Alopecia patients, 18 to 70 years old and DPC-suitable, served as donors. For this clonotype: Its antigen is unidentified.

Germline CDR1 reads MDHEN; CDR2 reads SYDVKM. V shed 7 bases, J shed 15 bases, and the junction held 10 bases outside the gene matches. The CDR3 consists of 13 residues. Here the sequenced sample was whole blood, taken in connection with sensitization to the hapten diphenylcyclopropenone (DPC). The source of this sequence is a man in his forties or fifties with alopecia areata. Some clones in this sample may be carry-over from other donors' samples. The J gene is TRBJ2-1, the V gene TRBV28; 12 bases align to TRBD2. The CDR3 sequence: CASKGASGRATFF. Written as DNA, the CDR3 is TGTGCCAGCAAGGGGGCTAGCGGGAGGGCCACGTTCTTC.